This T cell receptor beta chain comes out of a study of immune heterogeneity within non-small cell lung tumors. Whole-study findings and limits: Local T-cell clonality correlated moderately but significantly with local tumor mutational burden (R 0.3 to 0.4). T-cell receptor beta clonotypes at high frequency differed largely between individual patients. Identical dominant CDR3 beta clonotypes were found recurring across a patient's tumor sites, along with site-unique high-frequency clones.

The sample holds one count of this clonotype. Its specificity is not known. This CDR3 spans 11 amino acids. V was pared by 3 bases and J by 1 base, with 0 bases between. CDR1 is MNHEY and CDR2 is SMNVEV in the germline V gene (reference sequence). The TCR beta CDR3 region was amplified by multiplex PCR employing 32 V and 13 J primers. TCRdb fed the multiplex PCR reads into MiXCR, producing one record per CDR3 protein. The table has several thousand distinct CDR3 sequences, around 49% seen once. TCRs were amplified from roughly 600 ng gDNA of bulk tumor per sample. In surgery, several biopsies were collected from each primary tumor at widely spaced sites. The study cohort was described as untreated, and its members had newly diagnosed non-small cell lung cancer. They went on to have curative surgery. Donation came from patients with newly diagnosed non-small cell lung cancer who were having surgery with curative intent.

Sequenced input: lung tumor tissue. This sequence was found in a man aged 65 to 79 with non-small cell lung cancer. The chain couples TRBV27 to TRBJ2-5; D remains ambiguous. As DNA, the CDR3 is TGTGCCAGCAGTTTCCAAGAGACCCAGTACTTC. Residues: CASSFQETQYF.